Shown below are 30 T cell receptor beta chains from a single sample sequenced in a study of cytomegalovirus exposure and HLA in healthy donors. 60 Vbeta and 13 Jbeta primers were used in PCR. Repertoires were generated with immunoSEQ multiplex PCR, while TCRdb's copy carries only in-frame clones and drops some. The data show 150,000 to 200,000 clones, about 65% seen once. The material sequenced was PBMCs. These receptors all come from a woman between 18 and 29 years old in good health and CMV-seropositive.

J is TRBJ1-1 and V is TRBV27; D might be TRBD1 (6 bases). Germline CDR1 and CDR2: MNHEY and SMNVEV (reference sequence). This CDR3 spans 13 amino acids. V was trimmed by 8 bases and J by 5 bases, leaving 15 bases between them. For the CDR3, the DNA is TGTGCCAGCCGTACAGGGTTCGGAACTGAAGCTTTCTTT. It translates to CASRTGFGTEAFF.

The chain combines TRBV27 with TRBJ2-7; 7 bases fit TRBD1. The ends lost 5 bases at V and 2 bases at J; junction bases unmatched: 6. The CDR3 is made up of 14 amino acids. Per the germline V gene, CDR1 is MNHEY and CDR2 is SMNVEV (reference sequence). The CDR3 region is CASSRRQGAYEQYF. The CDR3 coding sequence is TGTGCCAGCAGTCGCCGACAGGGAGCCTACGAGCAGTACTTC.

The chain is built from TRBV6-6 and TRBJ2-5; the D is unclear. The V gene's germline CDR1 is MNHNY and CDR2 SVGAGI (reference sequence). Deletions cut 4 bases from V and 2 bases from J, with 5 bases between. CDR3 length: 12 residues. The CDR3 coding sequence is TGTGCCAGCAGTTCCCCACAAGAGACCCAGTACTTC. It specifies CASSSPQETQYF.

V usage is TRBV7-9 and J usage is TRBJ2-5; a possible D gene is TRBD2 (5 bases). Germline V CDR1 and CDR2: SEHNR, FQNEAQ (reference sequence). The CDR3 extends over 15 amino acids. V lost 10 bases, J lost 3 bases, and 21 bases lay in between. In DNA, the CDR3 is TGTGCCACCTCCGGAGGAGGCAGCAGAAAAGAGACCCAGTACTTC. This codes for CATSGGGSRKETQYF.

The CDR3 reads CSLTRTYGYTF. For the CDR3, the DNA is TGCAGTTTAACAAGAACCTATGGCTACACCTTC. The V call is TRBV20-1, the J call TRBJ1-2; D ambiguous. The CDR3 runs 11 residues. Germline-derived CDR1 and CDR2 are DFQATT and SNEGSKA (reference sequence). The V end lost 8 bases, the J end lost 4 bases, and 11 bases lay between the germline ends.

V gene TRBV30 combines with J gene TRBJ1-5, with 7 positions matching TRBD1. The J segment lost 2 bases and the V segment lost 2 bases, leaving 9 bases of the junction unmatched. This CDR3 region has 16 residues. Looked up from germline, CDR1 is GTSNPN and CDR2 is SVGIG (reference sequence). CDR3 residues: CAWSRSGGWGNQPQHF. Here the CDR3 DNA reads TGTGCCTGGAGTAGGTCAGGGGGATGGGGCAATCAGCCCCAGCATTTT.

V and J are TRBV6-1 and TRBJ1-2, with no clear D. V lost 1 base to trimming and J lost 4 bases, with 13 bases between them. CDR1 and CDR2 from the germline V gene are MNHNS and SASEGT. This CDR3 spans 15 amino acids. The CDR3 loop reads CASSEVISGAYGYTF. CDR3 bases: TGTGCCAGCAGTGAAGTAATCTCGGGAGCCTATGGCTACACCTTC.

The J gene is TRBJ1-1, the V gene TRBV5-1; 8 bases fit TRBD1. The CDR3 length is 14 residues. Germline trimming cut 4 bases from V and 7 bases from J; bases unmatched to any gene: 9. The germline V gene encodes CDR1 SGHRS and CDR2 YFSETQ. The CDR3 reads CASSHNTGGGEAFF. The CDR3 region has the DNA TGCGCCAGCAGCCACAACACAGGGGGAGGTGAAGCTTTCTTT.

This clone was picked up one time. V gene TRBV7-9 combines with J gene TRBJ1-3; D call uncertain. The V end was cut by 1 base, the J end by 6 bases, with 10 bases between. Germline assignment: CDR1 SEHNR and CDR2 FQNEAQ (reference sequence). The CDR3 loop spans 14 amino acids. This CDR3 reads CASSLGSGENTIYF. The CDR3 DNA sequence: TGTGCCAGCAGCTTAGGGAGCGGTGAAAACACCATATATTTT.

The chain links TRBV25-1 to TRBJ1-5, with D unresolved. CDR1 MGHDK and CDR2 SYGVNS come from the germline V gene. The germline V and J ends were trimmed by 2 bases and 4 bases, with 12 bases remaining between them. The CDR3 is made up of 15 amino acids. CDR3 in DNA: TGTGCCAGCAGTGAAGGAGGGATGTTGAATCAGCCCCAGCATTTT. Residues: CASSEGGMLNQPQHF. The full variable domain, completed using reference TRBV25-1 and TRBJ1-5, is EADIYQTPRYLVIGTGKKITLECSQTMGHDKMYWYQQDPGMELHLIHYSYGVNSTEKGDLSSESTVSRIRTEHFPLTLESARPSHTSQYLCASSEGGMLNQPQHFGDGTRLSIL.

The CDR3 DNA is TGCGCCAGCAGCGGAACAGGGGATGGGTCCCTCCACTTT. This sequence encodes CASSGTGDGSLHF. The J gene is TRBJ1-6, the V gene TRBV5-1; 7 bases agree with TRBD1. Unmatched junction bases numbered 9, after V lost 4 bases and J lost 14 bases. This CDR3 is built from 13 residues. Germline assignment: CDR1 SGHRS and CDR2 YFSETQ.

This clone was counted between two and nine times. This rearrangement joins TRBV5-6 to TRBJ2-3, with 8 bases aligning to TRBD2. Germline V CDR1 and CDR2: SGHDT, YYEEEE. V lost 6 bases and J lost 6; bases outside the gene matches: 12. The CDR3 totals 15 residues. In nucleotides, the CDR3 is TGTGCCAGCAACAAGTTCAGCGGGAGAGCGGATACGCAGTATTTT. As protein: CASNKFSGRADTQYF.

The rearrangement links TRBV7-8 to TRBJ2-2; 13 nucleotides align to TRBD2. V lost 5 bases to trimming and J lost 5 bases; unmatched junction nucleotides: 2. This CDR3 spans 15 amino acids. Germline V gives CDR1 SGHVS, CDR2 FQNEAQ. CDR3 DNA sequence: TGTGCCAGCAGCGTGACTAGCGGGGGGACCGGGGAGCTGTTTTTT. Protein product: CASSVTSGGTGELFF.

The chain joins TRBV19 to TRBJ2-7; 9 nucleotides match TRBD1. Germline CDR1 and CDR2: LNHDA and SQIVND (reference sequence). V shed 5 bases and J 1 base; nucleotides not matched to a gene: 3. The CDR3 is 14 residues long. CDR3 nucleotides: TGTGCCAGTAGTGGAGGGACAGGGTCCTACGAGCAGTACTTC. Its translation is CASSGGTGSYEQYF.

This clone was picked up a small number of times. The rearrangement links TRBV6-6 to TRBJ2-1; 8 bases agree with TRBD1. CDR1 and CDR2 from the germline V gene are MNHNY and SVGAGI (reference sequence). Germline trimming cut 5 bases from V and 5 bases from J; bases unmatched to any gene: 5. The CDR3 length is 14 residues. This CDR3 reads CASSNRDRNNEQFF. The CDR3 DNA sequence: TGTGCCAGCAGTAACCGGGACAGGAACAATGAGCAGTTCTTC.

V gene TRBV18 combines with J gene TRBJ2-7, with no clear D. The CDR3 length is 14 residues. V was trimmed by 5 bases and J by 6 bases, leaving 17 bases between them. Germline CDR1 and CDR2: KGHSH and LQKENI. The CDR3 sequence: CASSTAAGVAEQYF. CDR3 bases: TGTGCCAGCTCAACCGCGGCCGGCGTTGCCGAGCAGTACTTC.

The chain carries TRBV7-6 and TRBJ2-2; D may be TRBD1 (5 bases). This CDR3 spans 18 amino acids. The germline V and J ends were trimmed by 5 bases and 4 bases, with 23 bases remaining between them. Germline-derived CDR1 and CDR2 are SGHVS and FNYEAQ. CDR3 in DNA: TGTGCCAGCAGCGAGCCTGACCAGGGCCCAGGCGGCACCGGGGAGCTGTTTTTT. Amino acids: CASSEPDQGPGGTGELFF.

The chain has TRBV27 and TRBJ2-5; 11 bases map to TRBD2. V trimming: 6 bases; J trimming: 2 bases; junction bases outside the gene matches: 14. This CDR3 has 18 residues. Germline V gene data show CDR1 as MNHEY and CDR2 as SMNVEV (reference sequence). For the CDR3, the DNA is TGTGCCAGCAGCAATCTAGCGGGAGGACCCATCGGGCAAGAGACCCAGTACTTC. This encodes CASSNLAGGPIGQETQYF.

This clone was seen a handful of times. This chain joins TRBV11-2 and TRBJ2-6; possible D gene TRBD2, 5 bases. CDR3 size: 15 residues. Germline CDR1 and CDR2: SGHAT and FQNNGV. V lost 3 bases to trimming and J lost 2 bases, with 8 bases between them. CDR3 residues: CASSFTGAGANVLTF. CDR3 sequence (DNA): TGTGCCAGCAGCTTCACCGGGGCTGGGGCCAACGTCCTGACTTTC.

This rearrangement joins TRBV28 to TRBJ1-1; 8 nucleotides match TRBD1. The CDR3 contains 14 residues. Germline V gene lookup returns CDR1 MDHEN and CDR2 SYDVKM. J lost 5 bases, V lost 6 bases, and 8 bases had no gene match. The CDR3 loop reads CASSQDRVRTEAFF. As DNA, the CDR3 is TGTGCCAGCAGCCAGGACAGGGTTCGGACTGAAGCTTTCTTT.

The chain uses TRBV27 and TRBJ2-1; possible D gene TRBD1, 6 bases. The CDR3 extends over 13 amino acids. CDR1 is MNHEY, CDR2 SMNVEV, per germline (reference sequence). The V end was cut by 8 bases, the J end by 2 bases, with 10 bases between. The CDR3 loop reads CASRAGAYNEQFF. The CDR3 bases are TGTGCCAGCCGAGCAGGGGCCTACAATGAGCAGTTCTTC.

The chain couples TRBV9 to TRBJ2-3, with 7 bases matching TRBD2. Germline-derived CDR1 and CDR2 are SGDLS and YYNGEE. The CDR3 contains 16 residues. V was clipped by 4 bases and J by 2 bases; unmatched bases: 10. CDR3 amino acids: CASSTPPSGNTDTQYF. The CDR3 DNA reads TGTGCCAGCAGCACCCCCCCTAGCGGTAACACAGATACGCAGTATTTT.

This clone turned up a few times. V usage is TRBV7-2 and J usage is TRBJ2-2; 10 bases agree with TRBD2. Germline CDR1 is SGHTA and CDR2 is FQGNSA. This CDR3 is built from 17 residues. The ends lost 2 bases at V and 2 bases at J; junction bases unmatched: 5. The CDR3 spells CASSLRPSGSNTGELFF. CDR3 nucleotide sequence: TGTGCCAGCAGCTTACGGCCTAGCGGGAGTAACACCGGGGAGCTGTTTTTT.

This clone came up once. CDR3 sequence reads: CASSERSGDGQIEYF. CDR3 nucleotides: TGTGCCAGCAGTGAGCGGAGCGGGGATGGTCAAATTGAATACTTC. The chain recombines TRBV2 with TRBJ2-7; TRBD2 aligns across 7 bases. The V gene end was trimmed by 3 bases and the J gene end by 13 bases; junction bases not matched to a gene: 18. The CDR3 extends over 15 amino acids. Germline CDR1 and CDR2: SNHLY and FYNNEI. Drawing the rest from reference TRBV2 and TRBJ2-7, the complete variable domain is EPEVTQTPSHQVTQMGQEVILRCVPISNHLYFYWYRQILGQKVEFLVSFYNNEISEKSEIFDDQFSVERPDGSNFTLKIRSTKLEDSAMYFCASSERSGDGQIEYFGPGTRLTVT.

This rearrangement joins TRBV27 to TRBJ2-7, with a tentative D call TRBD1 (5 bases). CDR3 length: 12 residues. Germline values: CDR1 MNHEY, CDR2 SMNVEV (reference sequence). V was shortened by 0 bases and J by 6 bases, with 6 bases between the two germline ends. The CDR3 DNA reads TGTGCCAGCAGTTTATCCAGGGTCGAGCAGTACTTC. Protein sequence: CASSLSRVEQYF.

This sequence joins TRBV15 and TRBJ1-2; 8 positions agree with TRBD1. Germline-derived CDR1 and CDR2 are LNHNV and YYDKDF (reference sequence). The CDR3 has 15 amino acids. V shed 5 bases, J shed 7 bases, and the junction held 12 bases outside the gene matches. The CDR3 reads CATSLRAQGARGYTF. CDR3 nucleotide sequence: TGTGCCACCAGCTTACGGGCGCAGGGGGCTCGTGGCTACACCTTC.

The V gene is TRBV7-2, the J gene TRBJ2-1, with 11 positions matching TRBD2. Per the germline V gene, CDR1 is SGHTA and CDR2 is FQGNSA. The CDR3 has 16 amino acids. J lost 6 bases, V lost 5 bases, and 9 bases had no gene match. CDR3: CASSTRLAGHGNEQFF. The CDR3, as DNA: TGTGCCAGCAGCACGAGACTAGCGGGGCATGGCAATGAGCAGTTCTTC.

The DNA of the CDR3 is TGTGCCAGCAAGAGGGTCCTGGCCTATGGCTACACCTTC. Amino acid sequence: CASKRVLAYGYTF. This sequence joins TRBV28 and TRBJ1-2; D is unresolved. The CDR3 loop spans 13 amino acids. Trimming left V 7 bases short and J 4 bases short, with 13 bases between. The germline CDR1 and CDR2 sequences are MDHEN and SYDVKM.

This rearrangement joins TRBV10-3 to TRBJ2-1; 15 bases are a match to TRBD2. This CDR3 contains 17 residues. Germline V gives CDR1 ENHRY, CDR2 SYGVKD. Trimming cost V 6 bases and J 1 base; bases outside gene matches: 4. In nucleotides, the CDR3 is TGTGCCATCAGGGGGGGACTAGCGGGAGGATCCTACAATGAGCAGTTCTTC. Its protein product is CAIRGGLAGGSYNEQFF.

The chain has TRBV30 and TRBJ2-4; a possible D gene is TRBD1 (6 bases). CDR3 length: 13 amino acids. The germline V and J ends were trimmed by 5 bases and 0 bases, with 8 bases remaining between them. CDR1 and CDR2 from the germline V gene are GTSNPN and SVGIG (reference sequence). The CDR3 protein is CAWQGLAKNIQYF. CDR3 DNA: TGTGCCTGGCAGGGGCTAGCCAAAAACATTCAGTACTTC. Full variable domain (rest looked up from reference TRBV30 and TRBJ2-4): SQTIHQWPATLVQPVGSPLSLECTVEGTSNPNLYWYRQAAGRGLQLLFYSVGIGQISSEVPQNLSASRPQDRQFILSSKKLLLSDSGFYLCAWQGLAKNIQYFGAGTRLSVL.